Listed below are T cell receptor beta chains from one sample, sequenced in a study of TIL therapy for anti-PD-1-resistant metastatic lung cancer. Sequencing was performed with immunoSEQ multiplex PCR; in TCRdb, only in-frame clones are kept and a portion is missing. The sample yields roughly 54,000 clones, 80% to 90% seen once. The source was blood, collected at baseline. These receptors were collected from a person aged 25-79 years with non-small cell lung cancer. The CDR3 runs from the conserved cysteine through the conserved F or W. D genes are given only for firm matches. Size is omitted from some rows. Given values are once, few, many or a class for expanded clones.

j_gene | abundance | d_gene | v_gene | len | CDR3nt | CDR3aa
TRBJ2-7 | NA | TRBD1 | TRBV6-1 | 17 | TGTGCCAGCAGTGAAGTTTTGTGGGGACAGGCCTCCTACGAGCAGTACTTC | CASSEVLWGQASYEQYF
TRBJ1-5 | few | TRBD1 | TRBV2 | 15 | TGTGCCAGCACCCCCAGGGGGGGAGGCAATCAGCCCCAGCATTTT | CASTPRGGGNQPQHF
TRBJ2-7 | NA | NA | TRBV11-2 | 14 | TGTGCCAGCAGCTTAGGGTCGGGGACCTACGAGCAGTACTTC | CASSLGSGTYEQYF
TRBJ1-1 | NA | NA | TRBV2 | 14 | TGTGCCAGCAAAAGGGACGGTTTGAACACTGAAGCTTTCTTT | CASKRDGLNTEAFF
TRBJ2-6 | NA | NA | TRBV19 | 18 | TGTGCCAGTAGTACCGGGACCAGCGTCCTCTCTGGGGCCAACGTCCTGACTTTC | CASSTGTSVLSGANVLTF
TRBJ2-1 | NA | TRBD2 | TRBV27 | 15 | TGTGCCAGCAGTTTACAAGCGGGGGGGCTCGGTGAGCAGTTCTTC | CASSLQAGGLGEQFF
TRBJ1-2 | NA | TRBD1 | TRBV5-4 | 13 | TGTGCCAGCGGAGGGACAGGGAACTATGGCTACACCTTC | CASGGTGNYGYTF
TRBJ1-1 | NA | NA | TRBV27 | 13 | TGTGCCAGCAGTTGGGGACCCAACACTGAAGCTTTCTTT | CASSWGPNTEAFF
TRBJ2-3 | NA | TRBD2 | TRBV28 | 21 | TGTGCCAGCAATCCCTCAACTGGCGGGAGGGCAGGGAGGCGGTACGCAGATACGCAGTATTTT | CASNPSTGGRAGRRYADTQYF
TRBJ1-5 | NA | NA | TRBV3-1/TRBV3-2 | 14 | TGTGCCAGCAGCCAGGGGGGGAATCAACAGCCCCAGCATTTT | CASSQGGNQQPQHF
TRBJ2-3 | NA | NA | TRBV7-9 | 14 | TGTGCCAGCAGCTTAAGCCAAAGCACAGATACGCAGTATTTT | CASSLSQSTDTQYF
TRBJ2-2 | NA | NA | TRBV7-2 | 17 | TGTGCCAGCAGCTTGGGGCCGCCCGGGTTAACGGCCGGGGAGCTGTTTTTT | CASSLGPPGLTAGELFF
TRBJ2-7 | NA | TRBD2 | TRBV4-1 | 17 | TGCGCCAGCAGACCGGGACTAGCGGGACTACGCTCCTACGAGCAGTACTTC | CASRPGLAGLRSYEQYF
TRBJ1-1 | NA | NA | TRBV7-3 | 14 | TGTGCCAGCAGCCCGGGGACGGCTAACACTGAAGCTTTCTTT | CASSPGTANTEAFF
TRBJ2-1 | NA | TRBD1 | TRBV27 | 16 | TGTGCCAGCAGTCCATCCGGGACAGGGGGCTACAATGAGCAGTTCTTC | CASSPSGTGGYNEQFF
TRBJ1-1 | NA | NA | TRBV7-8 | 12 | TGTGCCAGCAGCTTCAGTTACACTGAAGCTTTCTTT | CASSFSYTEAFF
TRBJ1-4 | NA | NA | TRBV25-1 | 15 | TGTGCCAGCAGTGAACAAGACAGGCGCAATGAAAAACTGTTTTTT | CASSEQDRRNEKLFF
TRBJ2-1 | NA | TRBD2 | TRBV6-7 | 17 | TGTGCCAGCAGTTACGGCCTAGCGGGATTCTCCTACAATGAGCAGTTCTTC | CASSYGLAGFSYNEQFF
TRBJ2-7 | once | NA | TRBV12-3/TRBV12-4 | 13 | TGTGCCAGCAGTTTAGGTGGCCCCTACGAGCAGTACTTC | CASSLGGPYEQYF
TRBJ1-4 | NA | NA | TRBV7-8 | 19 | TGTGCCAGCAGCTTAGAGGAGGGACCCCGACGAAGGCCGAGTGAAAAACTGTTTTTT | CASSLEEGPRRRPSEKLFF
TRBJ1-3 | NA | NA | TRBV5-8 | 15 | TGTGCCAGCAGCCCCGGACGGAAAACTGGAAACACCATATATTTT | CASSPGRKTGNTIYF
TRBJ2-1 | NA | TRBD2 | TRBV27 | 16 | TGTGCCAGCAGTCCGGGACTAGCGGGGACTTACAATGAGCAGTTCTTC | CASSPGLAGTYNEQFF
TRBJ1-5 | once | NA | TRBV18 | 16 | TGTGCCAGCTCACCATCGGGGGGCGGGGGCAATCAGCCCCAGCATTTT | CASSPSGGGGNQPQHF
TRBJ2-5 | few | NA | TRBV5-1 | 14 | TGCGCCAGCAGCGGGGGGCGGAACCAAGAGACCCAGTACTTC | CASSGGRNQETQYF
TRBJ2-1 | NA | NA | TRBV28 | 13 | TGTGCCAGCAGTTTTTCCGGACTGGTTGAGCAGTTCTTC | CASSFSGLVEQFF
TRBJ1-1 | NA | NA | TRBV10-3 | 15 | TGTGCCATCAGTGAGTCACTGCGCGGCGGGGCTGAAGCTTTCTTT | CAISESLRGGAEAFF
TRBJ1-5 | once | TRBD1 | TRBV9 | 15 | TGTGCCAGCAGCCCAACAGGGGATAGCAATCAGCCCCAGCATTTT | CASSPTGDSNQPQHF